A single T cell receptor (beta chain) is shown here with its context. Antigen specificity is unknown. Assay: immunoSEQ multiplex PCR; the TCRdb copy retains only in-frame clones and omits some. The sample includes around 12,000 clones, around two thirds seen only once; the top ten take approximately 31%. Antigen-specific CD4+ T cells were first expanded with viral peptide pools by the ViraFEST assay and only then sequenced. With approximately 10 days of culture completed, CD4+ T cells were isolated. The person acquired a PCR-confirmed SARS-CoV-2 infection between March and December 2020. The vaccine given was either BNT162b2 or mRNA-1273, in two doses. The culture medium for a few million PBMC per well included 10 IU/ml IL-2 and 8.5 to 10 ug/ml peptides. Fresh IL-2-containing medium replaced half the medium on days 3 and 7. This entry is derived from a study of vaccination effects on CD4 cells after COVID-19. Looking at the study overall: Post-vaccine draws lagged the second dose by a median of 72 days.

CDR3 length equals 14 residues. The J segment lost 10 bases and the V segment lost 4 bases, leaving 9 bases of the junction unmatched. Germline values: CDR1 SGDLS, CDR2 YYNGEE. The sequence was obtained from a human donor who had a prior SARS-CoV-2 infection. The chain couples TRBV9 to TRBJ2-2, with 8 bases that match TRBD1. Specimen: CD4+ T cells from PBMCs cultured with HCoV-NL63 spike peptides, collected after COVID-19 vaccination. The CDR3 reads CASSTVLGQEELFF. CDR3 bases: TGTGCCAGCAGCACCGTCCTGGGACAGGAGGAGCTGTTTTTT. Combining the CDR3 with reference TRBV9 and TRBJ2-2 gives the whole variable domain DSGVTQTPKHLITATGQRVTLRCSPRSGDLSVYWYQQSLDQGLQFLIQYYNGEERAKGNILERFSAQQFPDLHSELNLSSLELGDSALYFCASSTVLGQEELFFGEGSRLTVL.